The clone carrying this T cell receptor beta chain was detected a few times. V lost 3 bases, J lost 7 bases, and 6 bases stayed unmatched. The CDR3 covers 16 residues. Germline CDR1 SGDLS, CDR2 YYNGEE. This sample was included in a study of blood T cell repertoires in COVID-19. At the level of the study: The United States, Italy and Spain provided the acute and convalescent COVID-19 samples. PBMCs, B-cell-depleted T cells, or T cells were the source of the cDNA or gDNA that made up the material.

Original analysis: Quantification of nucleated cells was approximated via reference gene primer amplification. The repertoire was sequenced with immunoSEQ multiplex PCR; TCRdb's copy has only in-frame clones and lacks some. V, J and clone size are taken as reported in that table, and D and trimming were inferred from the DNA itself. This table has 100,000 to 150,000 clones, roughly three quarters appearing once. The sequencing input was peripheral blood. J is TRBJ2-2 and V is TRBV9; 13 positions match TRBD2. The source of this sequence is a woman in her 70s with acute or convalescent COVID-19. The CDR3 DNA reads as TGTGCCAGCAGCGAGAGACTAGCGGGGGGTATCGGGGAGCTGTTTTTT. As protein: CASSERLAGGIGELFF.